A single TCR beta chain is shown here with its context. There is no known antigen for this receptor. Per-base quality was not reported, and no clone a single base away is much larger than it. The record originates from a study of T cell clones after liver transplantation (dated by TCRdb to the late 2010s). For the wider study: Samples were obtained from ITN030ST, a randomized trial in which withdrawal of immunosuppression was attempted within 2 years of liver transplantation. Donor-reactive T cell clones were identified using TCRbeta sequencing after a pre-transplant mixed lymphocyte reaction and were then followed in post-transplant blood. As an antigen-independent comparator for donor-reactive sequences, third party-reactive TCRbeta sequences were also identified from pre-transplant MLRs. Three of the eight recipients were HCV-positive; the others were transplanted for non-autoimmune, non-viral indications. Subjects received no induction therapy and standard immunosuppression until randomization at 12-24 months post-transplant. To count as tolerant, a recipient had to stay completely off immunosuppression for at least one year without liver enzymes climbing beyond twice the upper limit of normal. Blood samples were taken pre-transplant, pre-randomization before withdrawal, and post-randomization after full withdrawal or failed withdrawal. Of the 8 liver transplant recipients making up the studied cohort, 3 were classified as tolerant and 5 as non-tolerant.

Measured from the cysteine to the phenylalanine, the CDR3 is 14 residues long. The entry retains the CDR3 DNA only, 42 bases that are in frame from base 1. Via the germline V gene (reference sequence), CDR1 is SGHNT and CDR2 YYREEE. V and J lose 5 bases and 7 bases, and a span of 18 bases separates them. High-throughput TCRbeta CDR3 sequencing of frozen genomic DNA was performed by immunoSEQ, including PCR amplification, mapping, bias correction and internal controls. The authors' pipeline ran thus. Only productive rearrangements were retained, with each unique TCRbeta sequence defined by its CDR3 nucleotide sequence together with its V and J gene. For a sequence to be called donor-reactive, it needed a frequency of at least 0.01% and at least 5-fold expansion in CFSE-low cells compared with unstimulated pre-transplant cells. To ensure at least 90% detection power, minimum frequency thresholds were set for each subject based on that subject's lowest-template unstimulated sample. Jensen-Shannon divergence between the top 1000 TCRbeta sequences after and before transplant was used to measure repertoire turnover. Two-sided Fisher's exact tests were used to test for changes in the detection of donor-reactive sequences. As stored in TCRdb, this immuneACCESS dataset retains in-frame rearrangements with V and J assigned. A fraction of the clones does not appear; measured against another copy, unresolved V genes explain less than half of the discrepancy, and the remainder lacks a known reason. The V and J calls and clone size are taken from that table; D and trimming were inferred from the DNA. Within this sample are more than 95,000 clones, with roughly four fifths of them counted one time only. In total, the top ten clones hold about 2.6% of the sample.

Study-wide findings and limitations: Because no allograft tissue specimens were available, donor-reactive T cells may have migrated into the graft instead of being deleted. In 5 of 8 subjects, circulating donor-reactive CD4 TCRbeta sequences decreased significantly after transplant, regardless of tolerance or HCV status. In two subjects, low numbers of available donor cells limited the measurable donor-reactive repertoire. Donor-reactive sequences declined more than third party-reactive ones, suggesting partial antigen-specific deletion unrelated to withdrawal success. The conclusions were preliminary, being limited by small, heterogeneous patient numbers and by non-standardized post-transplant time points. When repertoire turnover was taken into account, detection of donor-reactive sequences was significantly reduced in 7 of 8 subjects for CD4 and in 8 of 8 subjects for CD8.

Thawed unstimulated PBMCs were stained for CD3, CD4 and CD8 and FACS-sorted into CD3+CD4+ and CD3+CD8+ populations. Randomization to immunosuppression withdrawal applied to every one of the 8 studied subjects. The Qiagen DNeasy Blood and Tissue Kit was used for isolation of genomic DNA. The TCR originated in a human patient who received a liver transplant. Some T cells may derive from the graft donor when a transplant has been performed. Recombination connected TRBV5-4 to TRBJ1-1; no confident D gene assignment can be made. The sample consisted of CD4+ T cells from blood, taken around 50 months after liver transplant. The CDR3 in this case is CASSRQKFSNEAFF. The DNA reads as follows: TGTGCCAGCAGTCGTCAAAAGTTTAGCAATGAAGCTTTCTTT.